A single sample gave rise to the 32 T cell receptor beta chains below, sequenced in a study of blood T cell repertoires in COVID-19. TCRdb keeps only in-frame clones here, not all; method: immunoSEQ multiplex PCR. The top ten hold about 3% of the sample, which has about 370,000 clones, about 90% seen once. The sequencing sample was made of peripheral blood. The receptors were sampled from a woman between 25 and 40 years old with COVID-19, enrolled during active disease.

This rearrangement joins TRBV5-5 to TRBJ2-2; TRBD2 agrees at 9 bases. The germline gives CDR1 SGHKS, CDR2 YYEKEE (reference sequence). The V segment lost 3 bases and the J segment 5 bases; nucleotides outside the gene matches: 8. This CDR3 is built from 16 residues. CDR3 DNA sequence: TGTGCCAGCAGCTCTAATAGCGGGAGAGGGACCGGGGAGCTGTTTTTT. This encodes CASSSNSGRGTGELFF. Variable domain in full (rest from reference TRBV5-5 and TRBJ2-2): DAGVTQSPTHLIKTRGQQVTLRCSPISGHKSVSWYQQVLGQGPQFIFQYYEKEERGRGNFPDRFSARQFPNYSSELNVNALLLGDSALYLCASSSNSGRGTGELFFGEGSRLTVL.

The chain couples TRBV11-3 to TRBJ2-1; the match to TRBD2 covers 10 bases. Germline CDR1 is SGHNT and CDR2 is YENEEA. The CDR3 runs 15 residues. With V trimmed by 5 bases and J by 7 bases, 8 bases remained unmatched. CDR3 amino acids: CASSILAGVGNEQFF. CDR3 bases: TGTGCCAGCAGCATCCTAGCGGGAGTTGGGAATGAGCAGTTCTTC.

The chain recombines TRBV6-5 with TRBJ2-1, with TRBD2 matching 11 bases. V gave up 4 bases and J gave up 6 bases; unmatched junction bases: 5. CDR3 length equals 15 residues. CDR1 is MNHEY and CDR2 is SVGAGI in the germline V gene. The CDR3 region is CASSLLAGALNEQFF. For the CDR3, the DNA is TGTGCCAGCAGTTTACTAGCGGGGGCACTCAATGAGCAGTTCTTC.

V and J are TRBV27 and TRBJ2-5; maybe TRBD2 (6 bases). This CDR3 is 14 amino acids long. CDR1 and CDR2 (germline): MNHEY, SMNVEV (reference sequence). Trimming took 3 bases from V and 4 from J, leaving 12 bases between them. The CDR3: CASSLSTSSETQYF. For the CDR3, the DNA is TGTGCCAGCAGTTTGTCGACTAGTTCAGAGACCCAGTACTTC.

J is TRBJ1-1 and V is TRBV23-1; TRBD1 agrees at 7 bases. TRBV23-1 is recorded as an ORF, its role being uncertain. CDR3 size: 14 residues. V lost 4 bases and J lost 10; bases outside the gene matches: 12. CDR3 residues: CASSPDRVLGRAFF. In nucleotides, the CDR3 is TGCGCCAGCAGTCCTGACAGGGTTCTGGGGCGAGCTTTCTTT.

V and J are TRBV5-1 and TRBJ2-3, with 8 nucleotides matching TRBD1. The CDR3 has 20 residues. V shed 3 bases, J shed 0 bases, and the junction held 18 bases outside the gene matches. CDR1 SGHRS and CDR2 YFSETQ come from the germline V gene. The CDR3 DNA follows: TGCGCCAGCAGCTCCAGTGGTGGGACAGGTTTTTACTTCAGCACAGATACGCAGTATTTT. It is translated as CASSSSGGTGFYFSTDTQYF.

The V and J genes are TRBV27 and TRBJ2-2; the D gene is possibly TRBD2 (6 bases). The germline CDR1 and CDR2 sequences are MNHEY and SMNVEV (reference sequence). The CDR3 spans 16 residues. Deletions cut 5 bases from V and 2 bases from J, with 15 bases between. CDR3 nucleotide sequence: TGTGCCAGCAGTCTCGCCGGGACTCGCAACACCGGGGAGCTGTTTTTT. Amino acids: CASSLAGTRNTGELFF.

This chain links TRBV19 with TRBJ2-7; 7 bases are shared with TRBD1. The CDR3 extends over 14 amino acids. Germline CDR1 reads LNHDA; CDR2 reads SQIVND (reference sequence). V dropped 2 bases and J dropped 3; count of bases not matched to a gene: 4. For the CDR3, the DNA is TGTGCCAGTAGTATAACAGGGGACGGCTACGAGCAGTACTTC. Encoded protein: CASSITGDGYEQYF.

The chain uses TRBV7-2 and TRBJ2-3; D unclear. Germline assignment: CDR1 SGHTA and CDR2 FQGNSA. Trimming shortened V by 1 base and J by 1 base, and 9 bases separated the two germline ends. This CDR3 is built from 15 residues. The CDR3 DNA sequence: TGTGCCAGCAGCTTAGAATCTAGAGGCACAGATACGCAGTATTTT. It is translated as CASSLESRGTDTQYF. The full variable domain, rest sourced from reference TRBV7-2 and TRBJ2-3, is GAGVSQSPSNKVTEKGKDVELRCDPISGHTALYWYRQSLGQGLEFLIYFQGNSAPDKSGLPSDRFSAERTGGSVSTLTIQRTQQEDSAVYLCASSLESRGTDTQYFGPGTRLTVL.

As for this clone: Distinct nucleotide sequences in the sample also encode this CDR3. The chain is built from TRBV7-2 and TRBJ2-3, with D unresolved. V lost 0 bases and J 2 bases, leaving 6 bases between the germline ends. The CDR3 is 14 residues long. In germline, CDR1 is SGHTA, CDR2 FQGNSA. The DNA of the CDR3 is TGTGCCAGCAGCTTAGCGGCTTACACAGATACGCAGTATTTT. This gives the protein CASSLAAYTDTQYF.

J is TRBJ2-7 and V is TRBV27; 7 nucleotides line up with TRBD2. V was pared by 5 bases and J by 4 bases, with 8 bases of the junction left unmatched. The CDR3 runs 14 residues. Germline lookup yields CDR1 MNHEY and CDR2 SMNVEV (reference sequence). The CDR3 nucleotides are TGTGCCAGCAGTCCAGGGAGGGGAGGGTACGAGCAGTACTTC. It codes for CASSPGRGGYEQYF.

There are many counts of this clone. The J gene is TRBJ2-1, the V gene TRBV14; a weak D match, TRBD1 (7 bases). This CDR3 contains 15 residues. The V gene's germline CDR1 is SGHDN and CDR2 FVKESK. Trimming pared 8 bases from V and 3 bases from J, leaving 17 bases between. The CDR3 region has the DNA TGTGCCAGCTCAGGGGGGACAGCTGTCTACAATGAGCAGTTCTTC. Protein sequence: CASSGGTAVYNEQFF. Filled out from reference TRBV14 and TRBJ2-1, the complete variable domain reads EAGVTQFPSHSVIEKGQTVTLRCDPISGHDNLYWYRRVMGKEIKFLLHFVKESKQDESGMPNNRFLAERTGGTYSTLKVQPAELEDSGVYFCASSGGTAVYNEQFFGPGTRLTVL.

The chain uses TRBV4-3 and TRBJ2-2; D is unresolved. The CDR3 is 17 amino acids. Looked up from germline, CDR1 is LGHNA and CDR2 is YSLEER. V was trimmed by 0 bases and J by 4 bases, leaving 15 bases between them. This CDR3 reads CASSQDLASAPTGELFF. The CDR3 nucleotides are TGCGCCAGCAGCCAAGATTTGGCCTCTGCCCCCACCGGGGAGCTGTTTTTT.

V gene TRBV11-3 combines with J gene TRBJ2-2; a weak D match, TRBD2 (5 bases). This CDR3 spans 19 amino acids. Germline CDR1 reads SGHNT; CDR2 reads YENEEA. With 5 bases removed from V and 0 bases from J, the gap between germline ends came to 22 bases. CDR3 DNA sequence: TGTGCCAGCAGCGCCACTAGGAGTCACTTCCCTTCGAACACCGGGGAGCTGTTTTTT. Its protein is CASSATRSHFPSNTGELFF.

The chain joins TRBV7-9 to TRBJ1-4, with a tentative D call TRBD1 (6 bases). The CDR3 sequence is 14 residues long. From germline, CDR1 is SEHNR and CDR2 FQNEAQ (reference sequence). Between the trimmed V and J ends, which lost 3 bases and 8 bases, there was a span of 13 bases. CDR3 nucleotides: TGTGCCAGCAGCTTGGACAGAGGAAGGGAAAAACTGTTTTTT. Amino acid sequence: CASSLDRGREKLFF. The whole variable domain, filled in from reference TRBV7-9 and TRBJ1-4, reads DTGVSQNPRHKITKRGQNVTFRCDPISEHNRLYWYRQTLGQGPEFLTYFQNEAQLEKSRLLSDRFSAERPKGSFSTLEIQRTEQGDSAMYLCASSLDRGREKLFFGSGTQLSVL.

V gene TRBV12-3 or TRBV12-4 combines with J gene TRBJ1-1; tentative D call: TRBD1 (6 bases). This CDR3 has 13 residues. V dropped 7 bases and J dropped 4 bases, with 13 bases sitting between them. The CDR3 here is CASTSRGLTEAFF. The CDR3 DNA reads as TGTGCCAGCACCTCCAGGGGTCTCACTGAAGCTTTCTTT.

V is TRBV30 and J is TRBJ2-3; a possible D gene is TRBD2 (5 bases). The CDR3 is made up of 12 amino acids. V lost 2 bases, J lost 4 bases, and 7 bases lay in between. The germline CDR1 and CDR2 sequences are GTSNPN and SVGIG (reference sequence). In nucleotides, the CDR3 is TGTGCCTGGAGTCGGGGTGCAGATACGCAGTATTTT. Amino acid sequence: CAWSRGADTQYF.

This clone was counted a single time. The V call is TRBV5-1, the J call TRBJ2-1; the D gene is possibly TRBD1 (6 bases). Trimming took off 4 bases at V and 4 bases at J, with 9 bases between the two ends. Germline V gene data show CDR1 as SGHRS and CDR2 as YFSETQ. The CDR3 is 13 residues long. The CDR3 bases are TGCGCCAGCAGCCTCGGACAGTACAATGAGCAGTTCTTC. Translated: CASSLGQYNEQFF.

The gene calls are TRBV28 and TRBJ1-1; D is unresolved. Germline V gene data show CDR1 as MDHEN and CDR2 as SYDVKM. The CDR3 is made up of 12 amino acids. Deletions cut 2 bases from V and 8 bases from J, with 9 bases between. CDR3 region: CASSLASSEAFF. The CDR3 DNA reads TGTGCCAGCAGTTTAGCGAGTTCCGAAGCTTTCTTT.

The V call is TRBV6-2 or TRBV6-3, the J call TRBJ1-5, with D perhaps matching TRBD1 (5 bases). Looked up from germline, CDR1 is MNHEY and CDR2 is SVGEGT. The CDR3 runs 14 residues. The V and J ends lost 4 bases and 0 bases respectively, with 7 bases between them. The CDR3 reads CASSSQGSNQPQHF. CDR3 nucleotide sequence: TGTGCCAGCAGTTCCCAGGGTAGCAATCAGCCCCAGCATTTT.

The V gene is TRBV30, the J gene TRBJ2-3, with D perhaps TRBD2 (6 bases). The CDR3 covers 15 residues. The V gene's germline CDR1 is GTSNPN and CDR2 SVGIG (reference sequence). The V gene lost 2 bases and the J gene lost 1 base, with 13 bases spanning the gap. This CDR3 reads CAWSKGLPRTDTQYF. CDR3 nucleotide sequence: TGTGCCTGGAGTAAGGGACTCCCCCGCACAGATACGCAGTATTTT.

The chain recombines TRBV5-1 with TRBJ2-5; 7 nucleotides align to TRBD1. Germline assignment: CDR1 SGHRS and CDR2 YFSETQ. V was pared by 3 bases and J by 5 bases, with 10 bases of the junction left unmatched. The CDR3 runs to 15 residues. In DNA, the CDR3 is TGCGCCAGCAGCTCGATGACAGGGAACCGGGAGACCCAGTACTTC. It codes for CASSSMTGNRETQYF.

The rearrangement joins TRBV11-2 to TRBJ2-1; 8 nucleotides match TRBD1. The germline gives CDR1 SGHAT, CDR2 FQNNGV. Germline trimming cut 5 bases from V and 3 bases from J; bases unmatched to any gene: 12. There are 17 residues in the CDR3. CDR3 residues: CASSPHPAGQVYNEQFF. The CDR3 nucleotides are TGTGCCAGCAGCCCACATCCTGCGGGACAGGTCTACAATGAGCAGTTCTTC.

Regarding this clone: Other DNA sequences of this sample code for an identical CDR3. This sequence joins TRBV24-1 and TRBJ1-5; unclear D gene. The CDR3 contains 12 residues. The V end lost 4 bases, the J end lost 4 bases, and 4 bases lay between the germline ends. Germline lookup yields CDR1 KGHDR and CDR2 SFDVKD. CDR3 sequence reads: CATSDNNQPQHF. The CDR3 bases are TGTGCCACCAGTGACAATAATCAGCCCCAGCATTTT.

The V and J genes are TRBV5-1 and TRBJ2-7, with 11 bases identical to TRBD2. Trimming took 4 bases from V and 5 from J; bases not matched to a gene: 8. There are 15 residues in the CDR3. Germline V gives CDR1 SGHRS, CDR2 YFSETQ. This chain's CDR3 is CASSPTSGSPHEQYV. In DNA, the CDR3 is TGCGCCAGCAGCCCTACTAGCGGGAGTCCCCACGAGCAGTACGTC.

The chain carries TRBV2 and TRBJ1-2, with 7 bases aligning to TRBD1. In germline, CDR1 is SNHLY, CDR2 FYNNEI. The CDR3 runs to 13 residues. V shed 11 bases and J 3 bases; nucleotides not matched to a gene: 9. The DNA for the CDR3 is TGTGCCGGCCTTGGACAGGATTACTATGGCTACACCTTC. This codes for CAGLGQDYYGYTF.

This rearrangement joins TRBV6-6 to TRBJ1-5; no firm D call. The CDR3 loop spans 14 amino acids. V lost 2 bases to trimming and J lost 7 bases, with 12 bases between them. CDR1 is MNHNY, CDR2 SVGAGI, per germline (reference sequence). In nucleotides, the CDR3 is TGTGCCAGCAGTTACCTCGGGGTGGAACAGCCCCAGCATTTT. Amino acid sequence: CASSYLGVEQPQHF.

The chain couples TRBV5-1 to TRBJ1-4; D is undetermined. Trimming took 4 bases from V and 3 from J, leaving 10 bases between them. CDR1 is SGHRS, CDR2 YFSETQ, per germline. CDR3 length equals 14 residues. The CDR3 spells CASSPGASNEKLFF. The CDR3 DNA reads TGCGCCAGCAGCCCGGGAGCGTCTAATGAAAAACTGTTTTTT.

This clone has only a few counts. V gene TRBV11-3 combines with J gene TRBJ2-3; 12 bases fit TRBD2. CDR3 size: 15 residues. CDR1 is SGHNT and CDR2 is YENEEA in the germline V gene. The V segment lost 6 bases and the J segment 5 bases; nucleotides outside the gene matches: 6. Here the CDR3 DNA reads TGTGCCAGCAGTCCGACTAGCGGGAGACAAGATACGCAGTATTTT. This encodes CASSPTSGRQDTQYF.

This rearrangement joins TRBV5-1 to TRBJ2-1; TRBD2 matches at 9 bases. With 4 bases clipped from V and 7 bases from J, the junction kept 15 bases outside the gene matches. The CDR3 is made up of 17 amino acids. CDR1 SGHRS and CDR2 YFSETQ come from the germline V gene. In nucleotides, the CDR3 is TGCGCCAGCAGCCTCCGGGCTAGCGGGAATCTTTGGAATGAGCAGTTCTTC. This encodes CASSLRASGNLWNEQFF.

The chain is built from TRBV9 and TRBJ1-1; D is possibly TRBD1 (6 bases). CDR1 and CDR2 from the germline V gene are SGDLS and YYNGEE. The CDR3 has 16 amino acids. Trimming left V 0 bases short and J 1 base short, with 13 bases between. CDR3 sequence reads: CASSVGTDRPNTEAFF. In DNA form, the CDR3 reads TGTGCCAGCAGCGTAGGAACGGACAGACCGAACACTGAAGCTTTCTTT.

V usage is TRBV2 and J usage is TRBJ1-2; D is unclear. Per germline, CDR1 SNHLY and CDR2 FYNNEI. Deletions cut 5 bases from V and 4 bases from J, with 14 bases between. This CDR3 has 14 residues. The CDR3 bases are TGTGCCAGCAGTCTCTTAGGCAGGCGCTATGGCTACACCTTC. Translating gives CASSLLGRRYGYTF.